The sequence of this TCR beta chain was determined in a study of CD8 T cells in Susac syndrome. General study results and limits: Total CD8+ repertoires held 15 to 20 Susac-specific public clones, while CD8+ TEMRA repertoires held 5 or 6. As the study acknowledged, the number of individuals who were part of its TCR sequencing and HLA analysis was relatively small.

A word on this clonotype: What it binds is not known.

Sequencing of TCR beta was carried out in blood CD8+ and CD4+ T cells. Germline values: CDR1 SGDLS, CDR2 YYNGEE. The V end lost 4 bases, the J end lost 2 bases, and 17 bases lay between the germline ends. This CDR3 comprises 16 residues. Random hexamers primed reverse transcription of about 0.5 to 1 ug RNA. Across 54 Vbeta and 13 Jbeta, immunoSEQ multiplex PCR amplified TCR beta CDR3. TCRdb called the immunoSEQ multiplex PCR reads again in MiXCR, with one record for every CDR3 protein. Of approximately 190,000 distinct CDR3 sequences in the sample, roughly 94% were seen once. This receptor was taken from a human donor with Susac syndrome. Specimen: CD8+ T cells from PBMCs. V is TRBV9 and J is TRBJ2-3; tentative D call: TRBD2 (7 bases). CDR3 in DNA: TGTGCCAGCAGCCTAGAGGGGGGGGCCAACACAGATACGCAGTATTTT. Amino acid sequence: CASSLEGGANTDTQYF.